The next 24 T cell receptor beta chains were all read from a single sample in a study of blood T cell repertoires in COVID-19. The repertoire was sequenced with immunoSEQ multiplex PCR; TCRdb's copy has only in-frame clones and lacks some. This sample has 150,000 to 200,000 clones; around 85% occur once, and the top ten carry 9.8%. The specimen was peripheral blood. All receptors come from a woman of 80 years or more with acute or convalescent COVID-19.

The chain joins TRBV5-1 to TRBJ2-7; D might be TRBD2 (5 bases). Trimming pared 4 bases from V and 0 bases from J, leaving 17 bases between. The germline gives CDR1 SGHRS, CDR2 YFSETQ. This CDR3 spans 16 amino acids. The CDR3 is CASSPVVAGSSYEQYF. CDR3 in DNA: TGCGCCAGCAGCCCGGTAGTGGCGGGTAGCTCCTACGAGCAGTACTTC.

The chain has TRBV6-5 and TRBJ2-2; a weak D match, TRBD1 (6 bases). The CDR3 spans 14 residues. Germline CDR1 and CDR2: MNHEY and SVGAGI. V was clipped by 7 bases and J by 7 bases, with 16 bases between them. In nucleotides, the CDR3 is TGTGCCAGCAACCTCCTGGGGGCGGGCGGGGAGCTGTTTTTT. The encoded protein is CASNLLGAGGELFF.

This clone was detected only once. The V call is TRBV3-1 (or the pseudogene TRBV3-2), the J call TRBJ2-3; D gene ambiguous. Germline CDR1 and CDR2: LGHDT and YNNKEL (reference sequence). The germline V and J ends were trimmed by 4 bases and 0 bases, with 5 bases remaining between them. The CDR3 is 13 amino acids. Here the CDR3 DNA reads TGTGCCAGCAGCCCTCCTAGCACAGATACGCAGTATTTT. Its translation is CASSPPSTDTQYF.

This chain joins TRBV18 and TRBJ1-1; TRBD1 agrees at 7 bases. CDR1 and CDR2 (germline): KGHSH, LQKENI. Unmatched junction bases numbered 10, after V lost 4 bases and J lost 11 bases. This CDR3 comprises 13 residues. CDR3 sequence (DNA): TGTGCCAGCTCACGGACAGGAGACGAAGGCGCTTTCTTT. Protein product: CASSRTGDEGAFF.

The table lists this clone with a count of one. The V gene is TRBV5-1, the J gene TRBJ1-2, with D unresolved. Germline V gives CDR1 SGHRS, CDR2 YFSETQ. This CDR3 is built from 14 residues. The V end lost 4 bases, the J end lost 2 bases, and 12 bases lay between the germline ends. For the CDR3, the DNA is TGCGCCAGCAGCAGCGTGGGTCAGAACTATGGCTACACCTTC. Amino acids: CASSSVGQNYGYTF. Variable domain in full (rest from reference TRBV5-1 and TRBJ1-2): KAGVTQTPRYLIKTRGQQVTLSCSPISGHRSVSWYQQTPGQGLQFLFEYFSETQRNKGNFPGRFSGRQFSNSRSEMNVSTLELGDSALYLCASSSVGQNYGYTFGSGTRLTVV.

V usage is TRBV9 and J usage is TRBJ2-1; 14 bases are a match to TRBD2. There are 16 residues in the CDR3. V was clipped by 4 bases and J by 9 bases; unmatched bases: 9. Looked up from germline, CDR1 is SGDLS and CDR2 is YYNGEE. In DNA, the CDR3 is TGTGCCAGCAGCTCGGGGGGGACTAGCGGGAGCGGTGAGCAGTTCTTC. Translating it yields CASSSGGTSGSGEQFF. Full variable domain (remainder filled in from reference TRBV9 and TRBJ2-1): DSGVTQTPKHLITATGQRVTLRCSPRSGDLSVYWYQQSLDQGLQFLIQYYNGEERAKGNILERFSAQQFPDLHSELNLSSLELGDSALYFCASSSGGTSGSGEQFFGPGTRLTVL.

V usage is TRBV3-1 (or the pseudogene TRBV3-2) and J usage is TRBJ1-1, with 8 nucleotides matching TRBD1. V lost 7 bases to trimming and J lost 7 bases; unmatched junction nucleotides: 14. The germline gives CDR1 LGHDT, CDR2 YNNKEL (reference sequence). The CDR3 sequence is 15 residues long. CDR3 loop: CASTAGSVTGVEAFF. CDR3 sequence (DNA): TGTGCCAGCACCGCGGGTAGTGTGACAGGGGTTGAAGCTTTCTTT.

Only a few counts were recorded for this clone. The CDR3 bases are TGTGCCAGCAGCCAAGAGCTAGCGGGAGAAGGAGAGCAGTACTTC. Its protein product is CASSQELAGEGEQYF. The chain recombines TRBV14 with TRBJ2-7, with 10 positions matching TRBD2. The ends lost 0 bases at V and 7 bases at J; junction bases unmatched: 6. There are 15 residues in the CDR3. Germline V gene data show CDR1 as SGHDN and CDR2 as FVKESK. Combining the CDR3 with reference TRBV14 and TRBJ2-7 gives the whole variable domain EAGVTQFPSHSVIEKGQTVTLRCDPISGHDNLYWYRRVMGKEIKFLLHFVKESKQDESGMPNNRFLAERTGGTYSTLKVQPAELEDSGVYFCASSQELAGEGEQYFGPGTRLTVT.

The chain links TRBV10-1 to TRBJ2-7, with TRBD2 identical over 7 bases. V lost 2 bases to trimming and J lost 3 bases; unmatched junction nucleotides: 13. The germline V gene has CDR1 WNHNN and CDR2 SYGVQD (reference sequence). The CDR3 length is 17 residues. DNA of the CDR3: TGCGCCAGCAGTGAGGGGGGGGAGACAGATCACTTCTACGAGCAGTACTTC. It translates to CASSEGGETDHFYEQYF.

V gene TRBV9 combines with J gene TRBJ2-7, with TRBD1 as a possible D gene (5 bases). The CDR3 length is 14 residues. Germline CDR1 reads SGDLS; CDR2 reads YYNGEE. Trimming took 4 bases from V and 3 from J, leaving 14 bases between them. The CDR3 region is CASSPRTLHYEQYF. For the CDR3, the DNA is TGTGCCAGCAGCCCTCGGACACTCCACTACGAGCAGTACTTC.

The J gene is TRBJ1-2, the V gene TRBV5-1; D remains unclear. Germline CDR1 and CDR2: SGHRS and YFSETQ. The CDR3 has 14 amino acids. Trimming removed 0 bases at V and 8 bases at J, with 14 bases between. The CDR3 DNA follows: TGCGCCAGCAGCTTGGCCCAGGAACCCCCCGGCTACACCTTC. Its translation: CASSLAQEPPGYTF. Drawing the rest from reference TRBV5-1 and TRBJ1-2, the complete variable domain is KAGVTQTPRYLIKTRGQQVTLSCSPISGHRSVSWYQQTPGQGLQFLFEYFSETQRNKGNFPGRFSGRQFSNSRSEMNVSTLELGDSALYLCASSLAQEPPGYTFGSGTRLTVV.

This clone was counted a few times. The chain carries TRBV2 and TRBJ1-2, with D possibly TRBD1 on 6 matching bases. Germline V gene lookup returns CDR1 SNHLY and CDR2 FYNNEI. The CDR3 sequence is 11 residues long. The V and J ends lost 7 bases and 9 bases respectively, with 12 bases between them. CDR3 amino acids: CASTHGDSYTF. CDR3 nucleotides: TGTGCCAGCACACACGGGGACAGCTACACCTTC.

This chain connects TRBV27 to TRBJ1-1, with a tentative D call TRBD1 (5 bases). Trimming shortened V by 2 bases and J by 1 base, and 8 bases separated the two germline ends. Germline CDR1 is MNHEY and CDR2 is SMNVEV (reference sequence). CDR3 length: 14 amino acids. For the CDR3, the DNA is TGTGCCAGCAGTTTAGGAACAGGGAACACTGAAGCTTTCTTT. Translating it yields CASSLGTGNTEAFF.

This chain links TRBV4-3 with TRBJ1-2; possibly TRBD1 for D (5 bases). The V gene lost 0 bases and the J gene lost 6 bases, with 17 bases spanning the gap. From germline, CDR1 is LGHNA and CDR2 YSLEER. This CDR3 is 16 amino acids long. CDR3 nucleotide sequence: TGCGCCAGCAGCCAAGATAGGGACTGGGTATTCGATGGCTACACCTTC. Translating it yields CASSQDRDWVFDGYTF.

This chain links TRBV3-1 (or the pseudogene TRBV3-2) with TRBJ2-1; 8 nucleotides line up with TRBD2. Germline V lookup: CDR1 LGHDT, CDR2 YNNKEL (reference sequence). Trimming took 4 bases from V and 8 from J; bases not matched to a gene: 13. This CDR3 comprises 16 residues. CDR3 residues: CASSPPSGGFGHEQFF. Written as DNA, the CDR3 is TGTGCCAGCAGCCCCCCTTCGGGAGGGTTCGGGCATGAGCAGTTCTTC.

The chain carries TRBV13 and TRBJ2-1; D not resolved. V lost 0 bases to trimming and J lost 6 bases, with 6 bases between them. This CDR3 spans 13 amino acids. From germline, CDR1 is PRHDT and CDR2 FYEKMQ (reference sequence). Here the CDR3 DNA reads TGTGCCAGCAGCTTAGGGAGAGGCAATGAGCAGTTCTTC. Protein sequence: CASSLGRGNEQFF.

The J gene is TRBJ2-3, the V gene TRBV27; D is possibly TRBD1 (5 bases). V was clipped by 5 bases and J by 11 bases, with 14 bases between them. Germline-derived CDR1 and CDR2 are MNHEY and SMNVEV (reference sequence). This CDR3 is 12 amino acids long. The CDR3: CASSTPLGVQYF. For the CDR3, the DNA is TGTGCCAGCAGTACCCCCCTAGGGGTGCAGTATTTT.

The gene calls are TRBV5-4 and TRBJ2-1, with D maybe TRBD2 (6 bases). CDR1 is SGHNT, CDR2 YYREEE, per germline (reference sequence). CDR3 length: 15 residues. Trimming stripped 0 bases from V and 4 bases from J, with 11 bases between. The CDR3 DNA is TGTGCCAGCAGCTTGGCCACTAGCTCGTACAATGAGCAGTTCTTC. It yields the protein CASSLATSSYNEQFF.

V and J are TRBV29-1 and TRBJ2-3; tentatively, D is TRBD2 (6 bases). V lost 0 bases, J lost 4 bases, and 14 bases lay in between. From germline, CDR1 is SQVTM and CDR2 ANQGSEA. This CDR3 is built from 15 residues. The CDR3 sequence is CSVEELARPPDTQYF. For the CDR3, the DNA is TGCAGCGTTGAAGAACTAGCCCGTCCCCCAGATACGCAGTATTTT.

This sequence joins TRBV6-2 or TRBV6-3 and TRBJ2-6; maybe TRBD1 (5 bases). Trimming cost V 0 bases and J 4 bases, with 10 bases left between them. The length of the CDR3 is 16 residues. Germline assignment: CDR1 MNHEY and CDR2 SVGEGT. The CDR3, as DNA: TGTGCCAGCAGTTACTCGACCAGGGCCGGGGCCAACGTCCTGACTTTC. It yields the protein CASSYSTRAGANVLTF.

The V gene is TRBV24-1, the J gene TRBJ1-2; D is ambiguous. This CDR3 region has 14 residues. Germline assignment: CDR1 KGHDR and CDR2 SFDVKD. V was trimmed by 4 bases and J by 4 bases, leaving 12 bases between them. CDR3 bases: TGTGCCACCAGTGAGGGGAGTAGGTCCTATGGCTACACCTTC. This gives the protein CATSEGSRSYGYTF.

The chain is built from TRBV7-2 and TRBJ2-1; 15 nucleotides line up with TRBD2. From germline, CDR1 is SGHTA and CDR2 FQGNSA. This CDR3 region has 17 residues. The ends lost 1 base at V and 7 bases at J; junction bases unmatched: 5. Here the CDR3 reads CASSLVLGTSGGNEQFF. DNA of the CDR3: TGTGCCAGCAGCTTAGTTTTAGGGACTAGCGGGGGGAATGAGCAGTTCTTC. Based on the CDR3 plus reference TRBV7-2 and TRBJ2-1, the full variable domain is GAGVSQSPSNKVTEKGKDVELRCDPISGHTALYWYRQSLGQGLEFLIYFQGNSAPDKSGLPSDRFSAERTGGSVSTLTIQRTQQEDSAVYLCASSLVLGTSGGNEQFFGPGTRLTVL.

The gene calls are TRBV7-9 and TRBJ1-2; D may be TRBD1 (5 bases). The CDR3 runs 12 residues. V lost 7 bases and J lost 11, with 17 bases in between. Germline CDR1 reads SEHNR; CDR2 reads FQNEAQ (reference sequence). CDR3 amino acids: CASTAGGMWYTF. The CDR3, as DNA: TGTGCCAGCACCGCTGGGGGGATGTGGTACACCTTC.

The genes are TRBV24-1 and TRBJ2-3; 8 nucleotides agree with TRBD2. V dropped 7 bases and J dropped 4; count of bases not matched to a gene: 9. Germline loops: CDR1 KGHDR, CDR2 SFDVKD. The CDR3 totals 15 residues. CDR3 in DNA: TGTGCCACCAGCCCACGGGGGGGCTTCGCAGATACGCAGTATTTT. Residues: CATSPRGGFADTQYF.